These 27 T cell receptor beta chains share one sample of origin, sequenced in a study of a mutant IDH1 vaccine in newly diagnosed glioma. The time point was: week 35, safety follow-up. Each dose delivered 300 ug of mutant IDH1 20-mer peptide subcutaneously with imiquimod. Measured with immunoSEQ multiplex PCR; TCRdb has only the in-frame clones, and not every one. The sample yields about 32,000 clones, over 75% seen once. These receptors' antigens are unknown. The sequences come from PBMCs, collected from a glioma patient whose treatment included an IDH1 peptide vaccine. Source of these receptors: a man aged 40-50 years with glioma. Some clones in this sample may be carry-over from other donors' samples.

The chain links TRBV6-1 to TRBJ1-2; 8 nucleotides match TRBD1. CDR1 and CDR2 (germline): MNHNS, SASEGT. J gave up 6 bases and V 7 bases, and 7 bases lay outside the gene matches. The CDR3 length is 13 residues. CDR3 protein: CASTLTGANGYTF. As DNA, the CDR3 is TGTGCCAGCACCCTGACAGGGGCAAATGGCTACACCTTC.

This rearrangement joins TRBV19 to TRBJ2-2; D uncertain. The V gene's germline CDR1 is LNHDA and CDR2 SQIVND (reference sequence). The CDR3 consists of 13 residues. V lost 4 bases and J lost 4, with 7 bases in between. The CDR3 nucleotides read TGTGCCAGTAGTACCTCAACCACCGGGGAGCTGTTTTTT. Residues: CASSTSTTGELFF.

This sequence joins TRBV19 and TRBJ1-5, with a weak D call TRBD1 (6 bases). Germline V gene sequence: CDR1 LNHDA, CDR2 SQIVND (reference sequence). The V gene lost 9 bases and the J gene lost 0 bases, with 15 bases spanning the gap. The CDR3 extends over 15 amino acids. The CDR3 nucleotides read TGTGCCAGCACACCCACAGGGTATAGCAATCAGCCCCAGCATTTT. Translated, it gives CASTPTGYSNQPQHF.

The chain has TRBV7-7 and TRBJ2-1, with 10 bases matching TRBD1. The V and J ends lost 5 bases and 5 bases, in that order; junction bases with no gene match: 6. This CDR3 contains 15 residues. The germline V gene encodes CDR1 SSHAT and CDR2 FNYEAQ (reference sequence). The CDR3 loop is CASSPSGQGDNEQFF. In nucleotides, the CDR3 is TGTGCCAGCAGCCCTTCTGGACAGGGGGACAATGAGCAGTTCTTC.

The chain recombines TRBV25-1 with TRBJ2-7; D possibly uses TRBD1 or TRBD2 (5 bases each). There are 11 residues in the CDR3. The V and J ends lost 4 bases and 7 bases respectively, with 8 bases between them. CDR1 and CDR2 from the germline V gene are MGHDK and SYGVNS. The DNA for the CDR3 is TGTGCCAGCAGTGGCTGGGGGGAGCAGTACTTC. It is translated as CASSGWGEQYF.

The CDR3 nucleotides are TGTGCCAGCAGTGAGGCGGGAAGCTCCTACGAGCAGTACTTC. Protein sequence: CASSEAGSSYEQYF. V gene TRBV6-1 combines with J gene TRBJ2-7; a possible D gene is TRBD2 (6 bases). The CDR3 is made up of 14 amino acids. With 3 bases removed from V and 0 bases from J, the gap between germline ends came to 9 bases. The V gene's germline CDR1 is MNHNS and CDR2 SASEGT.

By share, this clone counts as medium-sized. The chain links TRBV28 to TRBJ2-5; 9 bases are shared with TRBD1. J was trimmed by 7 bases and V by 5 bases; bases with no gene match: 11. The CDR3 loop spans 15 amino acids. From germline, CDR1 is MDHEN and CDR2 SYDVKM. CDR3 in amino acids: CASSQTGQGTVTQYF. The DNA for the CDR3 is TGTGCCAGCAGTCAAACTGGACAGGGGACGGTGACCCAGTACTTC.

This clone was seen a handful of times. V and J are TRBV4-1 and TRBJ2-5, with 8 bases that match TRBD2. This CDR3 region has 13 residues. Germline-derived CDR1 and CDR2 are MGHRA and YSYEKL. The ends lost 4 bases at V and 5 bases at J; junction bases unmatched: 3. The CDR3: CASSRGGRETQYF. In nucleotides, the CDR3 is TGCGCCAGCAGCCGCGGGGGGCGGGAGACCCAGTACTTC.

CDR3 in DNA: TGCGCCAGCAGCCAAGAATCCGGACAGGTAGGCAATCAGCCCCAGCATTTT. Encoded protein: CASSQESGQVGNQPQHF. V gene TRBV4-1 combines with J gene TRBJ1-5; TRBD1 aligns across 7 bases. In germline, CDR1 is MGHRA, CDR2 YSYEKL. The CDR3 is made up of 17 amino acids. Trimming cost V 0 bases and J 2 bases; bases outside gene matches: 7.

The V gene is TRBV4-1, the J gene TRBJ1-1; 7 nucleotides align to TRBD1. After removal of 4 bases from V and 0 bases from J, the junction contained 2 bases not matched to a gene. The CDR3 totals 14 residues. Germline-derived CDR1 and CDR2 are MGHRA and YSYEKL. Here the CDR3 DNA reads TGCGCCAGCAGCCCGGGACAGTTGAACACTGAAGCTTTCTTT. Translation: CASSPGQLNTEAFF.

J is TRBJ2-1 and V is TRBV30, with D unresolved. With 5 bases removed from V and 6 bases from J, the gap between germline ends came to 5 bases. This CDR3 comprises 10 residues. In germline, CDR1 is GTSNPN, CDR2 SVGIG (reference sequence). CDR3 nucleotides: TGTGCCTGGGCGATCAATGAGCAGTTCTTC. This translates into CAWAINEQFF. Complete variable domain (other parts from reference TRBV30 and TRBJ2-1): SQTIHQWPATLVQPVGSPLSLECTVEGTSNPNLYWYRQAAGRGLQLLFYSVGIGQISSEVPQNLSASRPQDRQFILSSKKLLLSDSGFYLCAWAINEQFFGPGTRLTVL.

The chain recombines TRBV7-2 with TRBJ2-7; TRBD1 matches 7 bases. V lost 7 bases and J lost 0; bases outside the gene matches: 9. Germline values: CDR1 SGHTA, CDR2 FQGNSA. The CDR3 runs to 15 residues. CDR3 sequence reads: CASKVGQESSYEQYF. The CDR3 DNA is TGTGCCAGCAAGGTTGGACAGGAAAGCTCCTACGAGCAGTACTTC.

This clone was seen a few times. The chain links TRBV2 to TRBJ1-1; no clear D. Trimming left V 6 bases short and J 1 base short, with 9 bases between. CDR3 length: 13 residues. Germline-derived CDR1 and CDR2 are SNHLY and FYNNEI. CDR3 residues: CASRAGRNTEAFF. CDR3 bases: TGTGCCAGCAGAGCTGGGAGGAACACTGAAGCTTTCTTT.

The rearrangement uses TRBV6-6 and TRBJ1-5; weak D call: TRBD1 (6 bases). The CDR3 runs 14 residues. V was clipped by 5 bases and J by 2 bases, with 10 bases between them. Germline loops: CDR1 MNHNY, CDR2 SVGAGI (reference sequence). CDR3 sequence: CASSGGGGNQPQHF. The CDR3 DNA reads TGTGCCAGCAGTGGAGGGGGGGGCAATCAGCCCCAGCATTTT.

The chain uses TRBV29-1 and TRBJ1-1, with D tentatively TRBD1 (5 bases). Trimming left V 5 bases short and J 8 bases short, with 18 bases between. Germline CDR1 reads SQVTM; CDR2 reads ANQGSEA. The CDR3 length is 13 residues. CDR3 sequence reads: CSVHPGPPKEAFF. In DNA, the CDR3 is TGCAGCGTTCATCCGGGACCCCCCAAAGAAGCTTTCTTT.

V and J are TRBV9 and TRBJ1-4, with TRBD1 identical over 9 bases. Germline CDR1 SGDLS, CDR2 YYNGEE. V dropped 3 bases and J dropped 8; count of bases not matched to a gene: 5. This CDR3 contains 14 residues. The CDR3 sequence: CASSARDRVEKLFF. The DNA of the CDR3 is TGTGCCAGCAGCGCCCGGGACAGGGTGGAAAAACTGTTTTTT.

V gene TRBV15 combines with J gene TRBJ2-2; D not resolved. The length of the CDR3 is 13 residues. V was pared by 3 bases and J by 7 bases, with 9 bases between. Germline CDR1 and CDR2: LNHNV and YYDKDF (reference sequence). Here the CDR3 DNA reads TGTGCCACCAGCAGGGAAACGGGCGGGGAGCTGTTTTTT. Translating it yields CATSRETGGELFF.

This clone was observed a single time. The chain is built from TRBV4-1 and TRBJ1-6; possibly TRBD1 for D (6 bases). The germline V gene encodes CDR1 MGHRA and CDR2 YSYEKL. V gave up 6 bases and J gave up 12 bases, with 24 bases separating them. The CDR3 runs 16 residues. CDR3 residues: CASSPGAGGGNGPLHF. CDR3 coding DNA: TGCGCCAGCAGTCCCGGTGCGGGAGGGGGTAATGGACCCCTCCACTTT.

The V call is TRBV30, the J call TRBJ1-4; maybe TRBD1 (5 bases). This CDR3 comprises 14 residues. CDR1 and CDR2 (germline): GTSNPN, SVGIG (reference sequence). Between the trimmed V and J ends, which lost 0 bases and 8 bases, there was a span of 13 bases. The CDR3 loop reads CAWSVEGEGEKLFF. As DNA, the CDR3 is TGTGCCTGGAGTGTCGAAGGGGAGGGGGAAAAACTGTTTTTT. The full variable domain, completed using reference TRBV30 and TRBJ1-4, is SQTIHQWPATLVQPVGSPLSLECTVEGTSNPNLYWYRQAAGRGLQLLFYSVGIGQISSEVPQNLSASRPQDRQFILSSKKLLLSDSGFYLCAWSVEGEGEKLFFGSGTQLSVL.

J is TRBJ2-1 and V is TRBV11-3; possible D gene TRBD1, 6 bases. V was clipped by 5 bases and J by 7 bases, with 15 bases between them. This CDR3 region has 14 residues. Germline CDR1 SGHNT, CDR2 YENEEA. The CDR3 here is CASSLGGSGNEQFF. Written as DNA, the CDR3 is TGTGCCAGCAGCCTTGGGGGCAGTGGGAATGAGCAGTTCTTC. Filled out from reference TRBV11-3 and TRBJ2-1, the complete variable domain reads EAGVVQSPRYKIIEKKQPVAFWCNPISGHNTLYWYLQNLGQGPELLIRYENEEAVDDSQLPKDRFSAERLKGVDSTLKIQPAELGDSAVYLCASSLGGSGNEQFFGPGTRLTVL.

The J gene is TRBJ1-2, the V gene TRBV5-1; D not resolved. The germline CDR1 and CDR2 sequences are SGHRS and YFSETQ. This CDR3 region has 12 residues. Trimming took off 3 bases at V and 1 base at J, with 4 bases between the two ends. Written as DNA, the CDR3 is TGCGCCAGCAGCTCGAGTAACTATGGCTACACCTTC. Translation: CASSSSNYGYTF.

The DNA for the CDR3 is TGTGCCAGCAGCGCACGGGGCCCCGGGGAGCTGTTTTTT. Protein product: CASSARGPGELFF. The chain has TRBV9 and TRBJ2-2; D may match TRBD1 or TRBD2 (5 bases each). Germline V gives CDR1 SGDLS, CDR2 YYNGEE. CDR3 length equals 13 residues. Trimming left V 3 bases short and J 6 bases short, with 9 bases between.

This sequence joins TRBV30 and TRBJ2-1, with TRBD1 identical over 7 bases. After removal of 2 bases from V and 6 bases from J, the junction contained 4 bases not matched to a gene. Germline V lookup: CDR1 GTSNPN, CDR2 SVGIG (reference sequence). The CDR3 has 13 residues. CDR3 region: CAWSSKGANEQFF. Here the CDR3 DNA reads TGTGCCTGGAGTTCAAAGGGGGCCAATGAGCAGTTCTTC.

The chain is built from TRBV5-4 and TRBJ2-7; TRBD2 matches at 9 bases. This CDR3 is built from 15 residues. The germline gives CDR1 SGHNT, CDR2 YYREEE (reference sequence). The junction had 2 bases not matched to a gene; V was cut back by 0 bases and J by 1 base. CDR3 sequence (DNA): TGTGCCAGCAGCTTGGAACTAGCGGGTTCCTACGAGCAGTACTTC. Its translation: CASSLELAGSYEQYF.

The CDR3 nucleotides read TGTGCCACCTTGTATCCGTACGGCGAGCAGTACTTC. Translation gives CATLYPYGEQYF. The chain joins TRBV25-1 to TRBJ2-7; no firm D call. The germline gives CDR1 MGHDK, CDR2 SYGVNS. This CDR3 is built from 12 residues. The V end lost 10 bases, the J end lost 6 bases, and 16 bases lay between the germline ends.

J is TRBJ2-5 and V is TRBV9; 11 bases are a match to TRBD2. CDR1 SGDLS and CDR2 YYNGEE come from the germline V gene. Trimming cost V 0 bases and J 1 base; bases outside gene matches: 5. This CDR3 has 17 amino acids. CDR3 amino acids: CASSVAPGLAGQETQYF. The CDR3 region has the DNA TGTGCCAGCAGCGTAGCACCCGGACTAGCGGGCCAAGAGACCCAGTACTTC.

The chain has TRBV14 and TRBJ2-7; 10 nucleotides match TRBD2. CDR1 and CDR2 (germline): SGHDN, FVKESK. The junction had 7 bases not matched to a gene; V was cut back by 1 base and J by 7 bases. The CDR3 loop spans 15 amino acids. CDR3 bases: TGTGCCAGCAGCCAAGGTCTAGCGGGGGTCGGGGAGCAGTACTTC. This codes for CASSQGLAGVGEQYF.